The entry that follows covers one T cell receptor (beta chain) sequence. The Seattle site enrolled patients during active infection and followed them longitudinally. The V gene's germline CDR1 is SGHTS and CDR2 YDEGEE. The V gene end was trimmed by 3 bases and the J gene end by 4 bases; junction bases not matched to a gene: 8. The CDR3 is made up of 16 amino acids. The record originates from a study of blood T cell repertoires in COVID-19. Overall study context: Acute and convalescent COVID-19 samples came from the United States, Italy and Spain. T cells, B-cell-depleted T cells, or PBMCs supplied cDNA or gDNA.

Original processing methods: Quantification of nucleated cells was approximated via reference gene primer amplification. Clones were read by immunoSEQ multiplex PCR, and TCRdb kept only the in-frame ones, dropping some. V and J calls and clone size are copied from that table; D and trimming were computed from the DNA. This sample yields about 130,000 clones, of which approximately 86% are seen a single time; roughly 11% belongs to the top ten. The chain combines TRBV5-8 with TRBJ1-5; the match to TRBD1 covers 9 bases. Input material: peripheral blood. This receptor was obtained from a woman in her seventies with COVID-19, enrolled during active disease. The DNA for the CDR3 is TGTGCCAGCAGCTACCCGGGACAGGGACTTAATCAGCCCCAGCATTTT. It codes for CASSYPGQGLNQPQHF.